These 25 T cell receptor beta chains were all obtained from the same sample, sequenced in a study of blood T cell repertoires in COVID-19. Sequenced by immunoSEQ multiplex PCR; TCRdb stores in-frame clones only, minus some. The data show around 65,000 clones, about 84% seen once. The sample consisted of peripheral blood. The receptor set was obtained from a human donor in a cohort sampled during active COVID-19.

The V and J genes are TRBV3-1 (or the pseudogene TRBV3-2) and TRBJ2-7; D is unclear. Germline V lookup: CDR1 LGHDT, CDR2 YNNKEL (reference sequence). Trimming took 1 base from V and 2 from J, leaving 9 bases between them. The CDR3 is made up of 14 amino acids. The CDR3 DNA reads TGTGCCAGCAGCCAAGCTCCCAGGCCCTACGAGCAGTACTTC. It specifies CASSQAPRPYEQYF.

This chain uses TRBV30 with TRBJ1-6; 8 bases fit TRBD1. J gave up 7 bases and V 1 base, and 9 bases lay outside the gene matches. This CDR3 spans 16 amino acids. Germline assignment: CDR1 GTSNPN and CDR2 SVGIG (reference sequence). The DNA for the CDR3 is TGTGCCTGGAGTGGGGACAGGACGGCGGGAAATTCACCCCTCCACTTT. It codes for CAWSGDRTAGNSPLHF.

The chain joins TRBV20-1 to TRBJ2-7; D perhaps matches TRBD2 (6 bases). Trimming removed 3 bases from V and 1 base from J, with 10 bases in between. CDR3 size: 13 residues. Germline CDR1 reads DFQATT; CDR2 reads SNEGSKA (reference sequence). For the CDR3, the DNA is TGCAGTGCTAGTTCTGGAGGGTCCTACGAGCAGTACTTC. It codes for CSASSGGSYEQYF.

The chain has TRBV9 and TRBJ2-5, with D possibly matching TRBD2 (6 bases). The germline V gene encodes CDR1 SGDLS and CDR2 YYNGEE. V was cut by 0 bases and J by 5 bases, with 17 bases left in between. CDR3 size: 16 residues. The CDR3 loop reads CASSVGGRRGTETQYF. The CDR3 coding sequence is TGTGCCAGCAGCGTAGGAGGGAGGCGGGGAACGGAGACCCAGTACTTC. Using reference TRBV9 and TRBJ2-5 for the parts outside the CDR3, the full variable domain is DSGVTQTPKHLITATGQRVTLRCSPRSGDLSVYWYQQSLDQGLQFLIQYYNGEERAKGNILERFSAQQFPDLHSELNLSSLELGDSALYFCASSVGGRRGTETQYFGPGTRLLVL.

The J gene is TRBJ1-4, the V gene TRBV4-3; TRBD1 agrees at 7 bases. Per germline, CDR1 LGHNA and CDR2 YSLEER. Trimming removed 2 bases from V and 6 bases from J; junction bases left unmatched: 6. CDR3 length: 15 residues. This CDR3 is CASSQSRDSHEKLFF. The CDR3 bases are TGCGCCAGCAGCCAATCCCGGGACAGTCATGAAAAACTGTTTTTT.

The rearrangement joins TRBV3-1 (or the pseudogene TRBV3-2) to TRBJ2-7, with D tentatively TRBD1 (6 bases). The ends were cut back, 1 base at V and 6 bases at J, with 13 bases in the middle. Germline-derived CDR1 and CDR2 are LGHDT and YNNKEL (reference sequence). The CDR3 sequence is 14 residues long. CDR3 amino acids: CASSQGSRGGEQYF. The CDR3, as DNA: TGTGCCAGCAGCCAAGGTTCTCGAGGGGGCGAGCAGTACTTC.

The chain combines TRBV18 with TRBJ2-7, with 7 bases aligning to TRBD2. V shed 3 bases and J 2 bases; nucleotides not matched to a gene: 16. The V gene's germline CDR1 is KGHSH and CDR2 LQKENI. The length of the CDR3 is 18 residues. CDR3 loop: CASSPGRVLERTTYEQYF. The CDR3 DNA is TGTGCCAGCTCACCTGGGAGGGTTCTCGAGCGGACTACCTACGAGCAGTACTTC.

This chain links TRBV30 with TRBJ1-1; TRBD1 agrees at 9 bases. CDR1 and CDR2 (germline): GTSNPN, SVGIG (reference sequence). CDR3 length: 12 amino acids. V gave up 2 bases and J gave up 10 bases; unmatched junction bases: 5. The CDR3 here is CAWSTGTGRAFF. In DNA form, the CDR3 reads TGTGCCTGGAGTACCGGGACAGGGAGAGCTTTCTTT.

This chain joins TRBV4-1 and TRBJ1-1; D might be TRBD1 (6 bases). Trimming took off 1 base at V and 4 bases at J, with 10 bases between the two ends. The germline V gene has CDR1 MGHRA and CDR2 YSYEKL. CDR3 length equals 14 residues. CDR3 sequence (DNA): TGCGCCAGCAGCCAAGCGTTAGGGGGCACTGAAGCTTTCTTT. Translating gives CASSQALGGTEAFF.

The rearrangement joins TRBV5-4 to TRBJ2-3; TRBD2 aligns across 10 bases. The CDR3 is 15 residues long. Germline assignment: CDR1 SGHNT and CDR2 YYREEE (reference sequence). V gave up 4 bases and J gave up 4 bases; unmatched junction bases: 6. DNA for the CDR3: TGTGCCAGCAGCCTCGAGCGGGGGGGCGCAGATACGCAGTATTTT. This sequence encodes CASSLERGGADTQYF.

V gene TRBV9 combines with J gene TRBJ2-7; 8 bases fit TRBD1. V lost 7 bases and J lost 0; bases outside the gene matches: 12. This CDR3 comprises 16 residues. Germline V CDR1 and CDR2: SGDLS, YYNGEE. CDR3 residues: CASGSPGTGVSYEQYF. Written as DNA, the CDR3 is TGTGCCAGCGGATCCCCTGGGACAGGTGTCTCCTACGAGCAGTACTTC. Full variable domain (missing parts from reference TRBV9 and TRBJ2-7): DSGVTQTPKHLITATGQRVTLRCSPRSGDLSVYWYQQSLDQGLQFLIQYYNGEERAKGNILERFSAQQFPDLHSELNLSSLELGDSALYFCASGSPGTGVSYEQYFGPGTRLTVT.

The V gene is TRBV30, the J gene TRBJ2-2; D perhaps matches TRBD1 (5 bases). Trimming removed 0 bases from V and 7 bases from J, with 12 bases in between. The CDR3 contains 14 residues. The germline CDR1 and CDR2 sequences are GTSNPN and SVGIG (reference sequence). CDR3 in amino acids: CAWSVSRAVGELFF. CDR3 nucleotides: TGTGCCTGGAGTGTAAGCAGGGCGGTCGGGGAGCTGTTTTTT.

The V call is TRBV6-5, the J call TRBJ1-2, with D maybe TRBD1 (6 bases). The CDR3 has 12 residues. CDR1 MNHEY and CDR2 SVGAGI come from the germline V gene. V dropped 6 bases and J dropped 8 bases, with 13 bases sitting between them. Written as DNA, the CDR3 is TGTGCCAGCAGGCTACAGGGATTCGGCTACACCTTC. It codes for CASRLQGFGYTF.

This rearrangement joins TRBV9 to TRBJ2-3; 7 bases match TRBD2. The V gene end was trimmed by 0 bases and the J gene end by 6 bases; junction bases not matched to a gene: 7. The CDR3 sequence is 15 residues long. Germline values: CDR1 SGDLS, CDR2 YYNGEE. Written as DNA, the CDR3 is TGTGCCAGCAGCGTAGTAGGTGGGAGGGGTGATACGCAGTATTTT. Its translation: CASSVVGGRGDTQYF. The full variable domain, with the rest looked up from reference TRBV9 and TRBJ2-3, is DSGVTQTPKHLITATGQRVTLRCSPRSGDLSVYWYQQSLDQGLQFLIQYYNGEERAKGNILERFSAQQFPDLHSELNLSSLELGDSALYFCASSVVGGRGDTQYFGPGTRLTVL.

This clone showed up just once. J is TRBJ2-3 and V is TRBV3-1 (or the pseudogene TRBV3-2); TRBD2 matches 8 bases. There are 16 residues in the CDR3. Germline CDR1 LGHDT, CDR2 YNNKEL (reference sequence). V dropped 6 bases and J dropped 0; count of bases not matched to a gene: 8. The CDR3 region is CASRHIGGASTDTQYF. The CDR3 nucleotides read TGTGCCAGCAGGCATATCGGGGGGGCTAGCACAGATACGCAGTATTTT.

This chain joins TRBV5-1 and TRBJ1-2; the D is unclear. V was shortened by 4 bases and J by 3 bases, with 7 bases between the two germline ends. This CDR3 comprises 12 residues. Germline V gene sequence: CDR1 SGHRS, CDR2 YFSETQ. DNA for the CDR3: TGCGCCAGCAGCAACGGGGACTATGGCTACACCTTC. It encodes CASSNGDYGYTF.

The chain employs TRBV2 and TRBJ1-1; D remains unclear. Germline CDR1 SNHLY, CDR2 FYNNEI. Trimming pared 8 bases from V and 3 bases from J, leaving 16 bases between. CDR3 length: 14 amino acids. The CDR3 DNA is TGTGCCAGCCCCAAGTCCCGTCGAGACACTGAAGCTTTCTTT. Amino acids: CASPKSRRDTEAFF.

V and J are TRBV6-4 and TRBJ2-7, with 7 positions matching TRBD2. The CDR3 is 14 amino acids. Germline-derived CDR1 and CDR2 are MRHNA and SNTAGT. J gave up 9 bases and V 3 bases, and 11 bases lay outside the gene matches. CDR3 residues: CASSEKAGTTWQYF. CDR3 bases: TGTGCCAGCAGTGAAAAAGCCGGGACTACGTGGCAGTACTTC.

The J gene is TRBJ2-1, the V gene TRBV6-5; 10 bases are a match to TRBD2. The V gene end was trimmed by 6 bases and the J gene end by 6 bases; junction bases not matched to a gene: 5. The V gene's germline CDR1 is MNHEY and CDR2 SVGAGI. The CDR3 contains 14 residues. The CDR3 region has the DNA TGTGCCAGCAGCCTCAGCGGGGGGGTCAATGAGCAGTTCTTC. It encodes CASSLSGGVNEQFF.

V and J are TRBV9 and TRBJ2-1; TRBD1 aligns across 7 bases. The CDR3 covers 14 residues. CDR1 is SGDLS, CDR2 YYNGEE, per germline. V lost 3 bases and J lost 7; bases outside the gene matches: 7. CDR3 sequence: CASSGQGWENEQFF. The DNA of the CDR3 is TGTGCCAGCAGCGGACAGGGTTGGGAGAATGAGCAGTTCTTC.

CDR3 in DNA: TGTGCCAGCAGCCCAGATACTGGAAACACCATATATTTT. This translates into CASSPDTGNTIYF. The chain has TRBV7-3 and TRBJ1-3; D unclear. Germline-derived CDR1 and CDR2 are SGHTA and FQGTGA. V was trimmed by 5 bases and J by 2 bases, leaving 7 bases between them. This CDR3 contains 13 residues.

Written as DNA, the CDR3 is TGTGCCAGCTCACCACAGACAGGGGGAGGCACTGAAGCTTTCTTT. Amino acid sequence: CASSPQTGGGTEAFF. The chain joins TRBV18 to TRBJ1-1, with TRBD1 matching over 9 bases. Germline CDR1 KGHSH, CDR2 LQKENI. V gave up 1 base and J gave up 4 bases; unmatched junction bases: 4. CDR3 length: 15 residues.

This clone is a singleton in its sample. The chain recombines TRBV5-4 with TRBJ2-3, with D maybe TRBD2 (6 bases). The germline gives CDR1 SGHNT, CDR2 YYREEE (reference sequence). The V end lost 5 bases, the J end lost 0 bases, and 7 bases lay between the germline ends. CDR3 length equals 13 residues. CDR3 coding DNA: TGTGCCAGCAGGGCGGGAAGCACAGATACGCAGTATTTT. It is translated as CASRAGSTDTQYF. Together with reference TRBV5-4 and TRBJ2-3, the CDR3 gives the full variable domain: ETGVTQSPTHLIKTRGQQVTLRCSSQSGHNTVSWYQQALGQGPQFIFQYYREEENGRGNFPPRFSGLQFPNYSSELNVNALELDDSALYLCASRAGSTDTQYFGPGTRLTVL.

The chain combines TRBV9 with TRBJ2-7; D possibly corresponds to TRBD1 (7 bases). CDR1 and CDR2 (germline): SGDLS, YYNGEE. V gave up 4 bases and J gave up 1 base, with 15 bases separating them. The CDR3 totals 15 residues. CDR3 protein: CASSPSGDRSYEQYF. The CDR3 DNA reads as TGTGCCAGCAGCCCTTCGGGGGACAGATCCTACGAGCAGTACTTC.

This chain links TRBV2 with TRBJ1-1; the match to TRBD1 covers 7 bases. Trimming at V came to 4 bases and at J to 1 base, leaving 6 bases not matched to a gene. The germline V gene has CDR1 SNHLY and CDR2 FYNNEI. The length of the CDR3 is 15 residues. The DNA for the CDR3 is TGTGCCAGCAGTGGACCGGGACAGAAGAACACTGAAGCTTTCTTT. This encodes CASSGPGQKNTEAFF.